A selection of T cell receptor beta chains follows, all from one sample in a study of response to subunit inactivated influenza vaccine. One entry per CDR3 protein, called by TCRdb with MiXCR from the RT-PCR reads. The repertoire holds some 800,000 distinct CDR3 sequences, with roughly 20% as singletons. Material: PBMCs from blood, obtained roughly 5 days after vaccination. The origin of the receptors is a man aged 50 to 60 who received an inactivated influenza vaccine. The CDR3 runs from the conserved cysteine through the conserved F or W. Each record gives: clone size, V gene, CDR3 length, J gene, D gene, CDR3 DNA, CDR3 protein. A D gene is named only where the DNA matches it firmly. Size values are once, few and many counts, or a class for expanded clones, and some rows have none.

size: -; V: TRBV4-1; length: 15; J: TRBJ2-5; D: -; DNA: TGCGCCAGCATCCAAGACGGGGTACATGGGGAGACCCAGTACTTC; CDR3: CASIQDGVHGETQYF
size: few; V: TRBV20-1; length: 19; J: TRBJ1-6; D: TRBD1; DNA: TGCAGTGCTACCTTGATACCGGGACAGGGGGGATCTTATAATTCACCCCTCCACTTT; CDR3: CSATLIPGQGGSYNSPLHF
size: -; V: TRBV20-1; length: 15; J: TRBJ2-3; D: -; DNA: TGCAGTGCTAGACTCTGGACTGTGGCCACAGATACGCAGTATTTT; CDR3: CSARLWTVATDTQYF
size: -; V: TRBV6-2/TRBV6-3; length: 18; J: TRBJ2-7; D: TRBD2; DNA: TGTGCCAGCAGTTACTTCGTATCCCTCGGGACTAGCGGAAATGAGCAGTACTTC; CDR3: CASSYFVSLGTSGNEQYF
size: few; V: TRBV6-2/TRBV6-3; length: 11; J: TRBJ2-3; D: -; DNA: TGTGCCAGCGGAACTAGCTATACGCAGTATTTT; CDR3: CASGTSYTQYF
size: -; V: TRBV5-6; length: 13; J: TRBJ2-1; D: -; DNA: TGTGCCAGCAGTGTTGGAAGGGCTAATGAGCAGTTCTTC; CDR3: CASSVGRANEQFF
size: -; V: TRBV4-2; length: 15; J: TRBJ2-1; D: TRBD2; DNA: TGTGCCAGCAGCCAAGATAGCGGGAGTGGCGATGAGCAGTTCTTC; CDR3: CASSQDSGSGDEQFF
size: few; V: TRBV10-3; length: 15; J: TRBJ2-7; D: -; DNA: TGTGCCATCAGTGAGTCGAGACAGGTGGCGTACGAGCAGTACTTC; CDR3: CAISESRQVAYEQYF
size: -; V: TRBV5-1; length: 16; J: TRBJ1-6; D: TRBD1; DNA: TGCGCCAGCAGCTTGGCGACAGGGGGAAATAATTCACCCCTCCACTTT; CDR3: CASSLATGGNNSPLHF
size: few; V: TRBV15; length: 13; J: TRBJ1-1; D: -; DNA: TGTGCCACCAGCAGAGATGTAAGCACTGAAGCTTTCTTT; CDR3: CATSRDVSTEAFF
size: -; V: TRBV29-1; length: 13; J: TRBJ1-5; D: TRBD1; DNA: TGCAGCGTAGTGACAGGGGGCAATCAGCCCCAGCATTTT; CDR3: CSVVTGGNQPQHF
size: many; V: TRBV7-8; length: 14; J: TRBJ2-7; D: -; DNA: TGTGCCAGCAGCCTCATGGCGGAAAGCTACGAGCAGTACTTC; CDR3: CASSLMAESYEQYF
size: few; V: TRBV20-1; length: 18; J: TRBJ1-6; D: -; DNA: TGCAGTGCTAGAGCAGTGGGGCAGGGAGGGAGTTTTGATTCACCCCTCCACTTT; CDR3: CSARAVGQGGSFDSPLHF
size: few; V: TRBV2; length: 15; J: TRBJ2-1; D: TRBD2; DNA: TGTGCCAGCAGTGAAGTCGGACTAGGTGTAAATGAGCAGTTCTTC; CDR3: CASSEVGLGVNEQFF
size: many; V: TRBV6-5; length: 15; J: TRBJ2-2; D: TRBD1; DNA: TGTGCCAGCAGTTACTCGGGACAGGGGGCCGGGGAGCTGTTTTTT; CDR3: CASSYSGQGAGELFF
size: few; V: TRBV7-9; length: 17; J: TRBJ2-1; D: -; DNA: TGTGCCAGCAGCTTAGCGCCGATCCGGGATAGCTACAATGAGCAGTTCTTC; CDR3: CASSLAPIRDSYNEQFF
size: few; V: TRBV7-9; length: 14; J: TRBJ2-5; D: -; DNA: TGTGCCAGCAGCCCTTCATCGGGCGAAGAGACCCAGTACTTC; CDR3: CASSPSSGEETQYF
size: -; V: TRBV6-2/TRBV6-3; length: 14; J: TRBJ2-7; D: TRBD2; DNA: TGTGCCAGCAGTCTAAGCGGGAGGGACCACGAGCAGTACTTC; CDR3: CASSLSGRDHEQYF
size: -; V: TRBV5-5; length: 14; J: TRBJ2-1; D: -; DNA: TGTGCCAGCAGCTCCCCTACAGGGTTAAATGAGCAGTTCTTC; CDR3: CASSSPTGLNEQFF
size: many; V: TRBV5-1; length: 13; J: TRBJ2-3; D: -; DNA: TGCGCCAGCAGTGGTGGGAGGACAGATACGCAGTATTTT; CDR3: CASSGGRTDTQYF
size: few; V: TRBV5-1; length: 17; J: TRBJ2-1; D: TRBD2; DNA: TGCGCCAGCAGCTTGGCCGGGACTAGCGGGAGGTTAAATGAGCAGTTCTTC; CDR3: CASSLAGTSGRLNEQFF
size: few; V: TRBV7-2; length: 11; J: TRBJ2-5; D: -; DNA: TGTGCCAGCAGCCCCCAGGGGACCCAGTACTTC; CDR3: CASSPQGTQYF
size: -; V: TRBV28; length: 14; J: TRBJ2-7; D: TRBD1; DNA: TGTGCCAGCCGAAAACAGGGGACCGTCTACGAGCAGTACTTC; CDR3: CASRKQGTVYEQYF
size: few; V: TRBV20-1; length: 16; J: TRBJ2-5; D: TRBD2; DNA: TGCAGTGCTAGAGATCGACTAGCGGGAGTACAAGAGACCCAGTACTTC; CDR3: CSARDRLAGVQETQYF
size: -; V: TRBV29-1; length: 17; J: TRBJ1-2; D: TRBD1; DNA: TGCAGCGTTGAAGCTATGACAGGGGGCAAGACTAACTATGGCTACACCTTC; CDR3: CSVEAMTGGKTNYGYTF
size: -; V: TRBV3-1; length: 16; J: TRBJ2-1; D: TRBD2; DNA: TGTGCCAGCAGCCAAGATGCGGTTAGCGGGTACAATGAGCAGTTCTTC; CDR3: CASSQDAVSGYNEQFF
size: -; V: TRBV27; length: 12; J: TRBJ1-2; D: -; DNA: TGTGCCAGCATGGACGGGACGAGTGGCTACACCTTC; CDR3: CASMDGTSGYTF
size: -; V: TRBV29-1; length: 14; J: TRBJ2-3; D: -; DNA: TGCAGCGTTGAATTCGGCAGGGGTGCAGATACGCAGTATTTT; CDR3: CSVEFGRGADTQYF
size: few; V: TRBV12-3/TRBV12-4; length: 14; J: TRBJ1-1; D: -; DNA: TGTGCCAGCACCATTAGGGGCGGAGGCACTGAAGCTTTCTTT; CDR3: CASTIRGGGTEAFF
size: few; V: TRBV7-9; length: 12; J: TRBJ2-1; D: -; DNA: TGTGCCAGCAGCCGAGGGAACAATGAGCAGTTCTTC; CDR3: CASSRGNNEQFF
size: once; V: TRBV7-9; length: 12; J: TRBJ2-1; D: -; DNA: TGTGCCAGCAGCCTCGGGCCCAGGGAGCAGTTCTTC; CDR3: CASSLGPREQFF
size: few; V: TRBV11-1; length: 15; J: TRBJ1-1; D: -; DNA: TGTGCCAGCAGCTTCTGGGGCCGGGCGGACACTGAAGCTTTCTTT; CDR3: CASSFWGRADTEAFF
size: -; V: TRBV20-1; length: 15; J: TRBJ2-7; D: -; DNA: TGCAGTGCTAGAAATCCCGGGACCAGCTCCTACGAGCAGTACTTC; CDR3: CSARNPGTSSYEQYF
size: -; V: TRBV11-1; length: 16; J: TRBJ2-2; D: TRBD2; DNA: TGTGCCAGCAGAATTGGACTAGCGGCAATCACCGGGGAGCTGTTTTTT; CDR3: CASRIGLAAITGELFF
size: many; V: TRBV20-1; length: 13; J: TRBJ2-7; D: TRBD1; DNA: TGCAGTGCTAGTATCACAGGGGCCTACGAGCAGTACTTC; CDR3: CSASITGAYEQYF
size: few; V: TRBV6-2/TRBV6-3; length: 14; J: TRBJ1-5; D: -; DNA: TGTGCCAGCAGTTACAATTGGGGGAATCAGCCCCAGCATTTT; CDR3: CASSYNWGNQPQHF
size: few; V: TRBV15; length: 14; J: TRBJ2-5; D: TRBD1; DNA: TGTGCCACCAGCACTAGACGGGACAGGGAGACCCAGTACTTC; CDR3: CATSTRRDRETQYF
size: -; V: TRBV9; length: 13; J: TRBJ2-5; D: -; DNA: TGTGCCAGCAGCGGGGGGGTAGAAGAGACCCAGTACTTC; CDR3: CASSGGVEETQYF